This passage covers 3 T cell receptor beta chains from one sample sequenced in a study of blood T cells in healthy people across ages. It was with a sample-barcoded 5' primer and a J-beta primer mix that a second PCR of roughly 7 to 12 cycles was run. TCRdb ran MiXCR on the 5' RACE reads and lists one entry per CDR3 protein. The sample holds 1.5 million to 2 million distinct CDR3 sequences; about 28% are singletons and the top ten take 7.7%. The sample taken for sequencing was blood. These receptors were taken from a woman aged 30 to 39 in good health.

A note on this clonotype: This may stem from a read error, because a much larger clone lies one nucleotide away. CDR3 sequence reads: CASNLGGSGRQFF. The CDR3 nucleotides are TGTGCCAGCAACTTAGGAGGATCCGGCCGGCAGTTCTTC. The V call is TRBV7-8, the J call TRBJ2-1; a possible D gene is TRBD2 (5 bases). The CDR3 is made up of 13 amino acids. Germline-derived CDR1 and CDR2 are SGHVS and FQNEAQ.

The rearrangement uses TRBV5-1 and TRBJ2-2; tentatively, D is TRBD1 or TRBD2 (5 bases each). Per germline, CDR1 SGHRS and CDR2 YFSETQ. With 0 bases removed from V and 6 bases from J, the gap between germline ends came to 15 bases. CDR3 length: 16 residues. The CDR3 DNA reads as TGCGCCAGCAGCTTGGGGAGCTTGGGACCGGCCGGGGAGCTGTTTTTT. Amino acids: CASSLGSLGPAGELFF.

This chain joins TRBV27 and TRBJ1-5; possibly TRBD1 for D (5 bases). Trimming removed 8 bases from V and 3 bases from J, with 14 bases in between. The CDR3 length is 14 residues. CDR1 and CDR2 (germline): MNHEY, SMNVEV (reference sequence). DNA of the CDR3: TGTGCCAGCGGTCGGGGGGGACCCAATCAGCCCCAGCATTTT. Amino acid sequence: CASGRGGPNQPQHF.